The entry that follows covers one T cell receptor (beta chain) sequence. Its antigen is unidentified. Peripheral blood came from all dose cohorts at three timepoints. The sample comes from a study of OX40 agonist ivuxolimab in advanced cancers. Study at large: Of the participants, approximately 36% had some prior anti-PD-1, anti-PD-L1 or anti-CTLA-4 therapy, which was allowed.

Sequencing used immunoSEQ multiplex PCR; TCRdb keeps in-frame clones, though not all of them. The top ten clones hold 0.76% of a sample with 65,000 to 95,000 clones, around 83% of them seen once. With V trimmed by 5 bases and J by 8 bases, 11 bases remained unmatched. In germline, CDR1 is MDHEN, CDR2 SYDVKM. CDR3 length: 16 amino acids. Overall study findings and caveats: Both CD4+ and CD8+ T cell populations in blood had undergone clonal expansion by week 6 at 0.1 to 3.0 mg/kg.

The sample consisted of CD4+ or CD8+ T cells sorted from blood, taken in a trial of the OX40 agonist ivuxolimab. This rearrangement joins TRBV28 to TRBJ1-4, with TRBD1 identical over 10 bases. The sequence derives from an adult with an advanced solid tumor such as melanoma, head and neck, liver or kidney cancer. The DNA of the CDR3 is TGTGCCAGCAGTAGCCATCCGGGACAGGGGAACGAAAAACTGTTTTTT. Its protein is CASSSHPGQGNEKLFF.